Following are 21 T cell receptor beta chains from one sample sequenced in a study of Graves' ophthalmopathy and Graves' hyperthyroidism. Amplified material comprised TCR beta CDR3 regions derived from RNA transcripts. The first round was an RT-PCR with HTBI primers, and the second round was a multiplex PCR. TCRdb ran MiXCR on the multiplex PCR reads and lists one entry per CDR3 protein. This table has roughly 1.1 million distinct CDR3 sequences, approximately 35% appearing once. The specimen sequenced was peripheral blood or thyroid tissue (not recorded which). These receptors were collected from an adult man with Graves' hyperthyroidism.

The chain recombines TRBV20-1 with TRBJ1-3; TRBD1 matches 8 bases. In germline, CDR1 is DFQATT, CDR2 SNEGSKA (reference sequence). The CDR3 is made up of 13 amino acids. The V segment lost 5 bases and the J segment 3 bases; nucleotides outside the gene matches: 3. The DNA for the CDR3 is TGCAGTGCTTCGGACAGGGTTGGAAACACCATATATTTT. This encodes CSASDRVGNTIYF.

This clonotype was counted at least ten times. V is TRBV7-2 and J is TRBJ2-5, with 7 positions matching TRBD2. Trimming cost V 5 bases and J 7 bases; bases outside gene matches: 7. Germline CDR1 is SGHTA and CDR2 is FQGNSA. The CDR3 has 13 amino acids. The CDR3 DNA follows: TGTGCCAGCAGCCCCCTATCGGGAGGGACCCAGTACTTC. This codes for CASSPLSGGTQYF.

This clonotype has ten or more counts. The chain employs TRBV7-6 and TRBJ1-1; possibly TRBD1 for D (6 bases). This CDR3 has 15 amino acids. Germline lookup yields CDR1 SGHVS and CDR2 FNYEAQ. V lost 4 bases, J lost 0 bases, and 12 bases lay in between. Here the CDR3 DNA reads TGTGCCAGCAGCTCAAGGACAGAAATGAACACTGAAGCTTTCTTT. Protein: CASSSRTEMNTEAFF.

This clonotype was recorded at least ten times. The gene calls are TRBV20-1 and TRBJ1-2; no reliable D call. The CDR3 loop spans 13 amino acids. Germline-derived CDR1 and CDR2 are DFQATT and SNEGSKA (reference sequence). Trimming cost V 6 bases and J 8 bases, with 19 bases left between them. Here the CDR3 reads CSATHPVGRGYTF. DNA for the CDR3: TGCAGTGCGACCCACCCGGTGGGAAGAGGCTACACCTTC.

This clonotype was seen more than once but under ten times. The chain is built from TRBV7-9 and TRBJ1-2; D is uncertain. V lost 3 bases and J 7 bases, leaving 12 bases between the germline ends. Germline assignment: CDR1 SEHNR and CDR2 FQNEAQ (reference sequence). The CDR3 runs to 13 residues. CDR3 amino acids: CASSFGETGGYTF. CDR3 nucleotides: TGTGCCAGCAGCTTCGGCGAGACCGGTGGCTACACCTTC.

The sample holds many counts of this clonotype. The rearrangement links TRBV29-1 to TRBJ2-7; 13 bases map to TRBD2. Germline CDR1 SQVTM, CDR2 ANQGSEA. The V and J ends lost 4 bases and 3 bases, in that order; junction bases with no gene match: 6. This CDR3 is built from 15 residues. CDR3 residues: CSVVLGLAGDYEQYF. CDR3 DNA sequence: TGCAGCGTTGTACTTGGACTAGCGGGAGACTACGAGCAGTACTTC.

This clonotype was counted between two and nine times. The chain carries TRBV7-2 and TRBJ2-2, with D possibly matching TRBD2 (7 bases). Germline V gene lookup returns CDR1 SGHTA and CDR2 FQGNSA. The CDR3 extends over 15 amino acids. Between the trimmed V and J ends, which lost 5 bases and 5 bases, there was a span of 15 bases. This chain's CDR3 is CASSLGGLTTGELFF. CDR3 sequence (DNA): TGTGCCAGCAGCCTGGGGGGGCTGACGACCGGGGAGCTGTTTTTT.

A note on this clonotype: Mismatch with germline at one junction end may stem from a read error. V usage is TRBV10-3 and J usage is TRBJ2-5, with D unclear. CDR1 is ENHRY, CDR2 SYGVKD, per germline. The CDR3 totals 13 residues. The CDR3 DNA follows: TGTGCCAGCAGTGACTCGGTGGCGGAGACCCAGTACTTC. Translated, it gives CASSDSVAETQYF.

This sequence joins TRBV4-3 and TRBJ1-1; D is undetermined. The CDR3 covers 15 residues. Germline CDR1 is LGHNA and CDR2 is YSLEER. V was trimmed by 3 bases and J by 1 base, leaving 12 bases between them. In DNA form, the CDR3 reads TGCGCCAGCAGCCACTCCATATTAGGGAACACTGAAGCTTTCTTT. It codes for CASSHSILGNTEAFF.

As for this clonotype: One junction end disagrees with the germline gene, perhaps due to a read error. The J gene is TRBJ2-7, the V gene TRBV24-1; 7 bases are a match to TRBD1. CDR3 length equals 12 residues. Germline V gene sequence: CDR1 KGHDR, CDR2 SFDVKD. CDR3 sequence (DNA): TGTGCCACCAAAGGGGGCGCCTACGAGCAGTGCTTC. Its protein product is CATKGGAYEQCF.

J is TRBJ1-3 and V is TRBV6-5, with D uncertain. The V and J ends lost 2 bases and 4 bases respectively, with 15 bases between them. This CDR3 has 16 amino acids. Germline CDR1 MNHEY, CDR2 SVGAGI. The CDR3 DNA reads TGTGCCAGCAGTTACACCCGGGCCTCTAGGGGAAACACCATATATTTT. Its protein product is CASSYTRASRGNTIYF.

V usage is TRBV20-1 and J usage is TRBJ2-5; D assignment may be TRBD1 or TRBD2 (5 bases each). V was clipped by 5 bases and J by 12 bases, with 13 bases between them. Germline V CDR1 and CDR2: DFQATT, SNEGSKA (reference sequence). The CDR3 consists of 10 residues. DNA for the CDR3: TGCAGTGCTGGGGACGGCTGGGAGTACTTC. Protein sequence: CSAGDGWEYF.

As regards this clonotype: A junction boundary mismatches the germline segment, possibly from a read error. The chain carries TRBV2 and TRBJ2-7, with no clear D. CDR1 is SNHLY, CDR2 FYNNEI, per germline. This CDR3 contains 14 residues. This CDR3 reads CASTQRGSSYEQCF. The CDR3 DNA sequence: TGTGCCAGCACCCAGCGCGGAAGCTCCTACGAGCAGTGCTTC.

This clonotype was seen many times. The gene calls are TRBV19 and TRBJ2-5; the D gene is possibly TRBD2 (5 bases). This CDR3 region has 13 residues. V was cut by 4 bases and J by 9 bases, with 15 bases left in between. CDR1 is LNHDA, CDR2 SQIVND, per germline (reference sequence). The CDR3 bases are TGTGCCAGTAGTAAGGGCGCCTCGAGGGCCCAGTACTTC. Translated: CASSKGASRAQYF.

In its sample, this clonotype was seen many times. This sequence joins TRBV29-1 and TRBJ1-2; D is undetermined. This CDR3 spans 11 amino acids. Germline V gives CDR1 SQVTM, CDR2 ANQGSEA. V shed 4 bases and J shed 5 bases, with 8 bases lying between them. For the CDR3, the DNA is TGCAGCGTTGTTTCGGATTATGGCTACACCTTC. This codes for CSVVSDYGYTF.

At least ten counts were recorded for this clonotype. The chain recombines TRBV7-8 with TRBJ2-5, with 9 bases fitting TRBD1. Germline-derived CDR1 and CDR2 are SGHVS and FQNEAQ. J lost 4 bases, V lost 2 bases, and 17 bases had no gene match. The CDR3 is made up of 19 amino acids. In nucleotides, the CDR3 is TGTGCCAGCAGCTTAACCCACACCATCAACAGGGGGCGCATAGAGACCCAGTACTTC. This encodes CASSLTHTINRGRIETQYF.

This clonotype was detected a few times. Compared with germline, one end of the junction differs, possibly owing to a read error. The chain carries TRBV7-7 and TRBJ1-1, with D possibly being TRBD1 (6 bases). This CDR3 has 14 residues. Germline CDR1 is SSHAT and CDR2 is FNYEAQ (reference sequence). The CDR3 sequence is CASSPLGQSTEAFF. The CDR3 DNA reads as TGTGCTAGCAGCCCCCTAGGACAGAGCACTGAAGCTTTCTTT.

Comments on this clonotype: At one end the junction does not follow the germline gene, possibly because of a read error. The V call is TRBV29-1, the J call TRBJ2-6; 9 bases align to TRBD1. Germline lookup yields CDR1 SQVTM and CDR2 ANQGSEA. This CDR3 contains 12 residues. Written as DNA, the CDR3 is TGCAGCGTAAGACAGGGGGGCAACGTCCTGACTTTC. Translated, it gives CSVRQGGNVLTF.

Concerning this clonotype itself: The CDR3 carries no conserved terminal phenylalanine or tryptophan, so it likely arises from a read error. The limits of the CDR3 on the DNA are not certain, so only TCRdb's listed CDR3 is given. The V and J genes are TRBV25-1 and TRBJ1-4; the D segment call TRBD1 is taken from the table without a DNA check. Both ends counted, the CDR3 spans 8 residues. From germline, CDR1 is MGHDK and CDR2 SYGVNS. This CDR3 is CASSEFRG.

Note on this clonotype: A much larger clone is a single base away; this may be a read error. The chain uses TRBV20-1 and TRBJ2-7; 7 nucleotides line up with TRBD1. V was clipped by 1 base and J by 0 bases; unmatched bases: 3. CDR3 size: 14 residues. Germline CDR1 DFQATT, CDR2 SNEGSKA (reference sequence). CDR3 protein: CSARGGQTSYEQYF. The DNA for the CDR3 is TGCAGTGCTAGAGGGGGACAGACCTCCTACGAGCAGTACTTC.

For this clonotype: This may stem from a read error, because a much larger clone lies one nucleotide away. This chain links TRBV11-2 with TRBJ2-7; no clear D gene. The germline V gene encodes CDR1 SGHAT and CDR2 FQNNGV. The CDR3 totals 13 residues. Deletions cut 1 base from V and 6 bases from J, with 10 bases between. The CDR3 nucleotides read TGTGCCAGCAGCTTAGGAATAGCTGTCGAGCAGTACTTC. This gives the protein CASSLGIAVEQYF.